The clone carrying this T cell receptor beta chain has just a few counts. This sample was included in a study of blood T cell repertoires in COVID-19. Study summary: Italy, Spain and the United States were the sources of the convalescent and acute COVID-19 samples.

V was clipped by 4 bases and J by 3 bases; unmatched bases: 0. CDR1 and CDR2 from the germline V gene are SGHNT and YYREEE (reference sequence). CDR3 size: 12 residues. In the original processing: Amplification of reference gene primers provided the estimated nucleated cell counts. Some clones are missing from TCRdb's copy, which holds only in-frame ones; the method was immunoSEQ multiplex PCR. Clonal size and the V and J genes are those of that table, whereas D and trimming came from the DNA. Of 150,000 to 200,000 clones in the sample, 75% to 85% are singletons; the top ten hold about a sixth. Sequencing was carried out using PBMCs or T cells enriched from blood (not recorded which). The origin of this receptor is a woman aged 45-65 years with acute COVID-19. The chain carries TRBV5-4 and TRBJ2-5; 7 bases fit TRBD1. The CDR3 region has the DNA TGTGCCAGCAGCGACAGGGAAGAGACCCAGTACTTC. Its translation is CASSDREETQYF.